The clone carrying this T cell receptor beta chain was detected only a few times. The entry originates in a study of T cells of healthy individuals. The germline CDR1 and CDR2 sequences are MNHEY and SVGAGI. This CDR3 has 11 amino acids. Trimming took off 4 bases at V and 4 bases at J, with 5 bases between the two ends. Via MiXCR, TCRdb re-called the 5' RACE reads, giving one row per CDR3 protein. The sample carries about 63,000 distinct CDR3 sequences, roughly 17% recorded once. The TCR sequence derives from a human donor in good health. The rearrangement links TRBV6-5 to TRBJ2-7, with unresolved D. CDR3 DNA sequence: TGTGCCAGCAGTTCCCTATACGAGCAGTACTTC. Translating gives CASSSLYEQYF.